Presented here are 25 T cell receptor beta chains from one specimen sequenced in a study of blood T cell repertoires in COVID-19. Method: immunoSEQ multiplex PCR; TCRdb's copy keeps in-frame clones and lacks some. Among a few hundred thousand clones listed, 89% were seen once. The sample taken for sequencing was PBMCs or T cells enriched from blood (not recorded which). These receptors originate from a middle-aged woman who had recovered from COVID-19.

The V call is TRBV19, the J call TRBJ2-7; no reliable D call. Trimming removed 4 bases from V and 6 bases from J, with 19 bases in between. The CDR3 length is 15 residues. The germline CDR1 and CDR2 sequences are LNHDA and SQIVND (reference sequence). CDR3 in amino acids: CASSKERLTFFEQYF. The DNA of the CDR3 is TGTGCCAGTAGTAAGGAGAGACTGACGTTCTTCGAGCAGTACTTC.

CDR3 coding DNA: TGTGCCAGCAGTTTCGGCAGGGGGCAGGTTCAGCCCCAGCATTTT. It yields the protein CASSFGRGQVQPQHF. This rearrangement joins TRBV27 to TRBJ1-5; TRBD1 matches at 8 bases. The V gene's germline CDR1 is MNHEY and CDR2 SMNVEV (reference sequence). CDR3 size: 15 residues. The ends lost 3 bases at V and 6 bases at J; junction bases unmatched: 7.

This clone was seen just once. CDR3 nucleotide sequence: TGTGCCAGCAGGCATCAGAGGGACAGGGTGTACGAGCAGTACTTC. It translates to CASRHQRDRVYEQYF. V gene TRBV2 combines with J gene TRBJ2-7; 9 bases map to TRBD1. Germline CDR1 SNHLY, CDR2 FYNNEI. The J segment lost 4 bases and the V segment lost 6 bases, leaving 10 bases of the junction unmatched. This CDR3 comprises 15 residues.

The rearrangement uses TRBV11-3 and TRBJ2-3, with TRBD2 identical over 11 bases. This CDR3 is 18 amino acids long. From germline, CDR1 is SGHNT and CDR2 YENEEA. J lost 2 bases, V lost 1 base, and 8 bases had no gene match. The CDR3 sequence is CASSLGTSGRKHTDTQYF. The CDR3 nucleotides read TGTGCCAGCAGCTTAGGGACTAGCGGGCGAAAACACACAGATACGCAGTATTTT.

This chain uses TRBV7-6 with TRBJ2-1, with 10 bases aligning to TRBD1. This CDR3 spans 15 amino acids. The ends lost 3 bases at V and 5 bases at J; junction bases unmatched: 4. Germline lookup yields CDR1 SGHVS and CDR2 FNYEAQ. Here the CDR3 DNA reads TGTGCCAGCAGCTTCGGGACAGGGGTAGACAATGAGCAGTTCTTC. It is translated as CASSFGTGVDNEQFF. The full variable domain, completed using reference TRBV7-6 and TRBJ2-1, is GAGVSQSPRYKVTKRGQDVALRCDPISGHVSLYWYRQALGQGPEFLTYFNYEAQQDKSGLPNDRFSAERPEGSISTLTIQRTEQRDSAMYRCASSFGTGVDNEQFFGPGTRLTVL.

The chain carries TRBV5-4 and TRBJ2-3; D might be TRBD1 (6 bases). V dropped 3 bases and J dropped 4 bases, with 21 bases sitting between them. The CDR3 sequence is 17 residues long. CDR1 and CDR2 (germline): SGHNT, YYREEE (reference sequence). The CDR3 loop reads CASSSPAWGRAADTQYF. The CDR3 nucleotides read TGTGCCAGCAGCTCCCCTGCTTGGGGGCGCGCCGCAGATACGCAGTATTTT.

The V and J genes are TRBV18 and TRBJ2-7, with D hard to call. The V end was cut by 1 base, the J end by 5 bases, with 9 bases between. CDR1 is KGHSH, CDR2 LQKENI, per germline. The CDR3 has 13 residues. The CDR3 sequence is CASSPRSSDEQYF. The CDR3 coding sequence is TGTGCCAGCTCACCACGGAGTTCCGACGAGCAGTACTTC.

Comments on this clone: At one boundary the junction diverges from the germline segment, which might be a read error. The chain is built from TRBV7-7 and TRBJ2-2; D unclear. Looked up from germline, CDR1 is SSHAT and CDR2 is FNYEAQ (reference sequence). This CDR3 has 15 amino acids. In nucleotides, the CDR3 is TGTGCTAGCAGCTTGGGCCCTGGAATGTCCGGGGAGCTGTTTTTT. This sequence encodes CASSLGPGMSGELFF.

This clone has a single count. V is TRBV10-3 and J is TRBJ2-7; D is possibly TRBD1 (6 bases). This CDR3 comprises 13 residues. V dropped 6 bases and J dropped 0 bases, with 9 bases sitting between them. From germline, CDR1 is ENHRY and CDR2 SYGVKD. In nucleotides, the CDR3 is TGTGCCATCAGGGAGACAGGCTCCTACGAGCAGTACTTC. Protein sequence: CAIRETGSYEQYF.

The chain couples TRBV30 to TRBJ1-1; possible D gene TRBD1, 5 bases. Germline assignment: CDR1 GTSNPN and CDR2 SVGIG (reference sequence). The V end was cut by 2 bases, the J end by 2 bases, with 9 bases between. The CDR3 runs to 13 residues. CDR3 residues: CAWSRRGNTEAFF. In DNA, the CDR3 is TGTGCCTGGAGTCGGAGGGGAAACACTGAAGCTTTCTTT. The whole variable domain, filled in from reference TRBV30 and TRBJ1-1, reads SQTIHQWPATLVQPVGSPLSLECTVEGTSNPNLYWYRQAAGRGLQLLFYSVGIGQISSEVPQNLSASRPQDRQFILSSKKLLLSDSGFYLCAWSRRGNTEAFFGQGTRLTVV.

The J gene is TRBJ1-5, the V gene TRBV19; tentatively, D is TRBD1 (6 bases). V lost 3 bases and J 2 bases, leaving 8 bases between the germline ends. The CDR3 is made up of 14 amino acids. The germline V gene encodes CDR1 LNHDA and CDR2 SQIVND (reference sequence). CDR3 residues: CASSIRQGNQPQHF. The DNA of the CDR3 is TGTGCCAGTAGTATTAGACAGGGCAATCAGCCCCAGCATTTT. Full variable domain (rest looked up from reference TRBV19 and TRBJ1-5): DGGITQSPKYLFRKEGQNVTLSCEQNLNHDAMYWYRQDPGQGLRLIYYSQIVNDFQKGDIAEGYSVSREKKESFPLTVTSAQKNPTAFYLCASSIRQGNQPQHFGDGTRLSIL.

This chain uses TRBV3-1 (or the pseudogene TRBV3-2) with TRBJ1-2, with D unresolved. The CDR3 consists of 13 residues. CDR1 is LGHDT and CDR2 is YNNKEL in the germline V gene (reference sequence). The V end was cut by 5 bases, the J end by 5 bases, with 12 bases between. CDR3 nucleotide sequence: TGTGCCAGCAGCTCCGGGGAGTCTTATGGCTACACCTTC. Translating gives CASSSGESYGYTF.

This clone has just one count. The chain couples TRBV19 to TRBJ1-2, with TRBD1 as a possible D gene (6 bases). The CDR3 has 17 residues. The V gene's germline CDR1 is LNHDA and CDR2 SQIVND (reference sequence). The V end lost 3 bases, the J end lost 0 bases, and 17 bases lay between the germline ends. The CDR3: CASSIGQGGGSNYGYTF. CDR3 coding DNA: TGTGCCAGTAGTATTGGGCAGGGAGGGGGATCTAACTATGGCTACACCTTC.

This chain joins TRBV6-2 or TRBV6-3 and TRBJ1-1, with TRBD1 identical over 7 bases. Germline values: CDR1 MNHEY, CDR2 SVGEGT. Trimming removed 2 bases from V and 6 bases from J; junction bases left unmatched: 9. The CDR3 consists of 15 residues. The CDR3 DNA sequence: TGTGCCAGCAGTTACGGGAACCGACAGGGCCCTGAAGCTTTCTTT. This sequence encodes CASSYGNRQGPEAFF.

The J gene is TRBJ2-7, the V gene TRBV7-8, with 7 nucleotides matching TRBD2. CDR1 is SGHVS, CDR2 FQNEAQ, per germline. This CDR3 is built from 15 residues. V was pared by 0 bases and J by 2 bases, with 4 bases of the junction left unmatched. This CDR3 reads CASSLASGATYEQYF. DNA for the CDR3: TGTGCCAGCAGCTTAGCAAGCGGGGCTACCTACGAGCAGTACTTC.

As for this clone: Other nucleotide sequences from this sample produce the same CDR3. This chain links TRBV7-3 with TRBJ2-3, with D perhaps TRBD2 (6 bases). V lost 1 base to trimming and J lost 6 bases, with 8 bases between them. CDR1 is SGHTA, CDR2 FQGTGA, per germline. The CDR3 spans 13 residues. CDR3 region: CASSLIREDTQYF. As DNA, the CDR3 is TGTGCCAGCAGCTTAATCCGGGAGGATACGCAGTATTTT. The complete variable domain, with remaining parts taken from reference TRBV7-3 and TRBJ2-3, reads GAGVSQTPSNKVTEKGKYVELRCDPISGHTALYWYRQSLGQGPEFLIYFQGTGAADDSGLPNDRFFAVRPEGSVSTLKIQRTERGDSAVYLCASSLIREDTQYFGPGTRLTVL.

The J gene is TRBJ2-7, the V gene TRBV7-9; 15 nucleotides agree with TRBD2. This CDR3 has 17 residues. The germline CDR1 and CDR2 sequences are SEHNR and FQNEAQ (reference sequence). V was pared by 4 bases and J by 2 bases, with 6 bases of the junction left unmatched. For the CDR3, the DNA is TGTGCCAGCAGCTCGGGACTAGCGGGAGGAGGACCCTACGAGCAGTACTTC. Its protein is CASSSGLAGGGPYEQYF.

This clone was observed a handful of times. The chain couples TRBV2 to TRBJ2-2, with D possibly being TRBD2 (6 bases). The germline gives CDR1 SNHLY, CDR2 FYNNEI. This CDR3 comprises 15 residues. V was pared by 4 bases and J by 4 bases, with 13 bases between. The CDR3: CASSGDSGTTGELFF. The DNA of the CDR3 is TGTGCCAGCAGTGGGGACTCCGGGACCACCGGGGAGCTGTTTTTT.

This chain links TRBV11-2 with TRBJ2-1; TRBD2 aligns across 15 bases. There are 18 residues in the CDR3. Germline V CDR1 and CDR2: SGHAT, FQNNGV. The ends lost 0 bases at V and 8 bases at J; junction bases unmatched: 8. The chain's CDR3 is CASSLDRSGLAGGYEQFF. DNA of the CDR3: TGTGCCAGCAGCTTAGATCGGTCGGGACTAGCGGGAGGCTATGAGCAGTTCTTC. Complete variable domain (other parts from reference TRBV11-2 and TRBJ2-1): EAGVAQSPRYKIIEKRQSVAFWCNPISGHATLYWYQQILGQGPKLLIQFQNNGVVDDSQLPKDRFSAERLKGVDSTLKIQPAKLEDSAVYLCASSLDRSGLAGGYEQFFGPGTRLTVL.

In DNA form, the CDR3 reads TGCGCCAGCAGTACAACCGCCACAGATACGCAGTATTTT. The encoded protein is CASSTTATDTQYF. The chain has TRBV10-1 and TRBJ2-3; D is unresolved. Deletions cut 5 bases from V and 2 bases from J, with 8 bases between. Germline V CDR1 and CDR2: WNHNN, SYGVQD (reference sequence). The CDR3 has 13 residues.

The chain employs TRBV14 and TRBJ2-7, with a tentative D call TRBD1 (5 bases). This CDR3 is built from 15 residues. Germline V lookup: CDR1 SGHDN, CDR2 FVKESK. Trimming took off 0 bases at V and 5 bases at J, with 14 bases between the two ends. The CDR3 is CASSQEVGVWDEQYF. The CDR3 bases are TGTGCCAGCAGCCAAGAAGTAGGGGTTTGGGACGAGCAGTACTTC.

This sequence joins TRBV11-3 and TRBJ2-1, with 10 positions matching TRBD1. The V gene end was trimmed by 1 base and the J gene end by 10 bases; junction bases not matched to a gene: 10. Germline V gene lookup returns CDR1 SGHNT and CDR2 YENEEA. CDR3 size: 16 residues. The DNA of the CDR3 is TGTGCCAGCAGCTTAGTGACGGGACAGGGGTTGAACGAGCAGTTCTTC. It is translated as CASSLVTGQGLNEQFF.

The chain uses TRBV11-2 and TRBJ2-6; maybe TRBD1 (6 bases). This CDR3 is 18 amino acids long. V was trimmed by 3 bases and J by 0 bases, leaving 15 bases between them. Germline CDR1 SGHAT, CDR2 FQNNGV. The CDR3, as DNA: TGTGCCAGCAGCTTCCGGAGCGGACAGCTCTCTGGGGCCAACGTCCTGACTTTC. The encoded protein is CASSFRSGQLSGANVLTF.

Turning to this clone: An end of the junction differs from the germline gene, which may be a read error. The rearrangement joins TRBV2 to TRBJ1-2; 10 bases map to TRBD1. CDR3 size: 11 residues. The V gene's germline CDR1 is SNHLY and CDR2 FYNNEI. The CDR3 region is CASSIMGQGFF. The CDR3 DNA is TGTGCCAGCAGTATAATGGGACAGGGGTTTTTC.

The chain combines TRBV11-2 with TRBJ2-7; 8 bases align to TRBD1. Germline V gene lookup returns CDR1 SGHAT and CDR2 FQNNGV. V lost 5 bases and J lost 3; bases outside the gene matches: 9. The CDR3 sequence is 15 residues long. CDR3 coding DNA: TGTGCCAGCAGCCCGACGGGGACAGGCGGCTACGAGCAGTACTTC. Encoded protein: CASSPTGTGGYEQYF.